This note documents a single T cell receptor gamma chain sequence. The antigen is unknown. These data are taken from a study of intestinal T cells in coeliac disease. The CDR3 has 11 residues. From germline, CDR1 is VTNTFY and CDR2 YDVSTARD (reference sequence). V was pared by 8 bases and J by 3 bases, with 0 bases of the junction left unmatched. Ten formalin-fixed paraffin-embedded scrolls, each 5 µm thick, supplied each case's genomic DNA. Study observations and caveats: Using TRD kmers, classification was 22 of 22 correct; leave-one-out accuracy reportedly about 93%. CDR3 sequence counts may reflect PCR duplicates rather than true repeats. An age-split analysis gave no significant classification.

TRG repertoires were amplified with LymphoTrack primers from 150 to 250 ng of biopsy DNA. TCRdb redid the clone calls on the multiplex PCR reads with CATT. The profile covers more than 650 gamma-chain clones, with approximately 55% appearing a single time and 15% to 18% taken by the ten largest. Input material: a duodenal biopsy. The TCR was taken from a human donor with celiac disease. The chain combines TRGV3 with TRGJP1. This chain's CDR3 is CATSTGWFKIF. The CDR3, as DNA: TGTGCCACCTCCACTGGTTGGTTCAAGATATTT.